This T cell receptor (beta chain) was obtained from a study of cytomegalovirus exposure and HLA in healthy donors. This CDR3 comprises 15 residues. The germline gives CDR1 MNHEY, CDR2 SMNVEV (reference sequence). V dropped 1 base and J dropped 1 base, with 10 bases sitting between them. This clone was counted a single time. A multiplex PCR was run with 60 Vbeta primers and 13 Jbeta primers. TCRdb's copy holds only in-frame clones and misses some; the assay was immunoSEQ multiplex PCR. The sample holds more than 130,000 clones, around 79% seen once. The V call is TRBV27, the J call TRBJ1-1; perhaps TRBD1 as D (5 bases). Material for sequencing was PBMCs. The source of this sequence is a male donor in good health and CMV-seronegative. The DNA for the CDR3 is TGTGCCAGCAGTTTATTTGGGCAGGGGAACACTGAAGCTTTCTTT. Protein sequence: CASSLFGQGNTEAFF.